This T cell receptor beta chain came from a study of shared clonotypes between healthy human individuals. Study background: Each donor contributed plates that comprised three CD4 naive, three CD4 memory, two CD8 naive and one CD8 memory.

Study-wide points: What limited the represented genetic and exposure-history diversity was the small number of donors. Shared clonotypes: approximately 5.3% naive CD4, roughly 4% naive CD8, over 2% memory CD4, 0.4% memory CD8.

V lost 1 base, J lost 0 bases, and 4 bases stayed unmatched. CDR1 SGHVS and CDR2 FQNEAQ come from the germline V gene. The CDR3 extends over 16 amino acids. The naive CD8 fraction comprised CD45RO-negative cells positively selected for CCR7 and excluded terminally differentiated effector memory CD45RA+ cells. Points on this clone: What it binds is unknown.

Clones were sequenced by immunoSEQ multiplex PCR, and TCRdb holds only the in-frame ones, with some missing. Here the sample spans millions of clones, 90% to 95% being singletons. Sequenced material: naive CD8+ T cells from PBMCs. V usage is TRBV7-8 and J usage is TRBJ2-3; 7 positions agree with TRBD2. The TCR sequence derives from a man aged 18 to 30 in good health. Some clones in this sample may be carry-over from other donors' samples. CDR3 in amino acids: CASSLGTSQSTDTQYF. The CDR3 DNA follows: TGTGCCAGCAGCTTAGGGACTAGTCAGAGCACAGATACGCAGTATTTT.